These 32 T cell receptor beta chains share one sample of origin, sequenced in a study of T cells expressing NK-cell markers. TCRdb derives one entry per CDR3 protein from the 5' RACE reads, leaving out DNA. The clone table shows 400,000 to 550,000 distinct CDR3 sequences, with the ten largest holding approximately 6.8%. The sample taken for sequencing was blood T cells: a sorted CD56 or NKG2C T cell subset, CD4+ or CD8+ T cells, or bulk PBMC T cells (not recorded which). Receptors originate from a woman between 18 and 75 years old in good health.

The chain combines TRBV7-2 with TRBJ2-7. CDR3 length: 13 residues. The germline V gene has CDR1 SGHTA and CDR2 FQGNSA. The CDR3 here is CASSARDVYEQYF.

V is TRBV20-1 and J is TRBJ2-1; TCRdb's D call of TRBD2 is untestable without DNA. Germline V lookup: CDR1 DFQATT, CDR2 SNEGSKA (reference sequence). This CDR3 spans 15 amino acids. CDR3 sequence: CSARDPGLSYNEQFF.

The rearrangement links TRBV7-2 to TRBJ2-6; TCRdb's D call of TRBD1 is untestable without DNA. The CDR3 totals 17 residues. The germline V gene has CDR1 SGHTA and CDR2 FQGNSA. The CDR3 protein is CASSLRQAYGGANVLTF.

The rearrangement links TRBV29-1 to TRBJ2-1; the TCRdb D gene call, TRBD1, has no DNA to confirm it. The CDR3 has 16 amino acids. Per the germline V gene, CDR1 is SQVTM and CDR2 is ANQGSEA. CDR3 residues: CSVEEVTYGQQGEQFF.

The chain joins TRBV28 to TRBJ1-4. The length of the CDR3 is 16 residues. The germline gives CDR1 MDHEN, CDR2 SYDVKM. The CDR3 sequence: CASSFLGRQKNEKLFF. Full variable domain (outside the CDR3, taken from reference TRBV28 and TRBJ1-4): DVKVTQSSRYLVKRTGEKVFLECVQDMDHENMFWYRQDPGLGLRLIYFSYDVKMKEKGDIPEGYSVSREKKERFSLILESASTNQTSMYLCASSFLGRQKNEKLFFGSGTQLSVL.

The chain carries TRBV5-5 and TRBJ2-4; the D call from TCRdb, TRBD2, cannot be confirmed without DNA. The CDR3 contains 18 residues. Per germline, CDR1 SGHKS and CDR2 YYEKEE (reference sequence). This CDR3 reads CASSFASIRDGLLNIQYF.

The chain has TRBV11-2 and TRBJ1-6. The CDR3 consists of 16 residues. From germline, CDR1 is SGHAT and CDR2 FQNNGV. The CDR3 here is CASSLEESSYNSPLHF.

V is TRBV25-1 and J is TRBJ1-5; TCRdb lists TRBD1, though no DNA is available to test this call. This CDR3 region has 15 residues. Looked up from germline, CDR1 is MGHDK and CDR2 is SYGVNS. The CDR3 spells CASSEYGGEGQPQHF.

The chain carries TRBV3-1 and TRBJ2-7; TCRdb names TRBD2, which stays unverified in the absence of DNA. The CDR3 extends over 16 amino acids. Germline CDR1 LGHDT, CDR2 YNNKEL (reference sequence). The CDR3: CASSHRAGTSGYEQYF.

This CDR3 is CASSWGGSFYNSPLHF. The J gene is TRBJ1-6, the V gene TRBV12-3 or TRBV12-4; the D gene TCRdb calls, TRBD1, cannot be checked with no DNA. The CDR3 extends over 16 amino acids.

The rearrangement links TRBV20-1 to TRBJ2-2; checking the TCRdb D call of TRBD1 is not possible without DNA. The CDR3 contains 12 residues. CDR1 is DFQATT, CDR2 SNEGSKA, per germline (reference sequence). The CDR3 here is CSAKSGPGELFF.

The chain uses TRBV7-9 and TRBJ2-5; with no DNA, the TCRdb D assignment of TRBD2 cannot be verified. This CDR3 contains 16 residues. Looked up from germline, CDR1 is SEHNR and CDR2 is FQNEAQ (reference sequence). This chain's CDR3 is CASTTSGAGSQETQYF.

V gene TRBV5-6 combines with J gene TRBJ2-2; no DNA is available, so the TRBD2 call from TCRdb remains unchecked. Germline CDR1 is SGHDT and CDR2 is YYEEEE. This CDR3 is built from 17 residues. The CDR3 sequence is CASSLGVGGSRSGELFF. Together with reference TRBV5-6 and TRBJ2-2, the CDR3 gives the full variable domain: DAGVTQSPTHLIKTRGQQVTLRCSPKSGHDTVSWYQQALGQGPQFIFQYYEEEERQRGNFPDRFSGHQFPNYSSELNVNALLLGDSALYLCASSLGVGGSRSGELFFGEGSRLTVL.

The chain recombines TRBV5-1 with TRBJ2-7; with no DNA, the TCRdb D assignment of TRBD2 cannot be verified. CDR3 size: 12 residues. CDR1 is SGHRS, CDR2 YFSETQ, per germline. This chain's CDR3 is CASWEYAYEQYF.

The chain recombines TRBV5-1 with TRBJ1-4; the D gene TCRdb calls, TRBD1, cannot be checked with no DNA. The CDR3 totals 16 residues. Germline V gives CDR1 SGHRS, CDR2 YFSETQ. CDR3 region: CASSKESTGSNEKLFF.

This rearrangement joins TRBV20-1 to TRBJ2-1. CDR1 DFQATT and CDR2 SNEGSKA come from the germline V gene (reference sequence). The CDR3 loop spans 13 amino acids. Here the CDR3 reads CSVLYRSYNEQFF.

The chain joins TRBV6-5 to TRBJ2-5; there is no DNA to check the TCRdb D call of TRBD1. The CDR3 sequence is 15 residues long. CDR1 MNHEY and CDR2 SVGAGI come from the germline V gene. The CDR3: CASSYDKREQETQYF.

The CDR3 region is CSVAGGPGGNEQFF. V and J are TRBV29-1 and TRBJ2-1; TCRdb indicates TRBD2, and absent DNA this call remains unverified. Germline-derived CDR1 and CDR2 are SQVTM and ANQGSEA. CDR3 length: 14 amino acids.

The CDR3 sequence: CASSHPGDILPYEQYF. This sequence joins TRBV28 and TRBJ2-7; without DNA, the TCRdb call of TRBD1 cannot be checked. The CDR3 totals 16 residues. The germline V gene encodes CDR1 MDHEN and CDR2 SYDVKM.

The V and J genes are TRBV7-2 and TRBJ2-3; absent DNA, TCRdb's TRBD2 call cannot be checked. Germline V CDR1 and CDR2: SGHTA, FQGNSA. CDR3 length: 15 residues. Here the CDR3 reads CASSSWLVDGDTQYF.

V usage is TRBV7-9 and J usage is TRBJ1-3; absent DNA, TCRdb's TRBD1 call cannot be checked. The CDR3 length is 15 residues. Germline CDR1 is SEHNR and CDR2 is FQNEAQ (reference sequence). The CDR3 sequence is CASSFHWARGNTIYF.

The V gene is TRBV15, the J gene TRBJ1-4; there is no DNA to check the TCRdb D call of TRBD1. Germline-derived CDR1 and CDR2 are LNHNV and YYDKDF (reference sequence). CDR3 size: 16 residues. CDR3 amino acids: CATREQGIATNEKLFF.

The rearrangement joins TRBV5-1 to TRBJ2-1; TCRdb indicates TRBD2, and absent DNA this call remains unverified. CDR3 length: 16 residues. CDR1 SGHRS and CDR2 YFSETQ come from the germline V gene. The CDR3 region is CASSSGGTSGSIEQFF.

The CDR3 spells CASSQATVDNYYGYTF. J is TRBJ1-2 and V is TRBV4-1. The CDR3 loop spans 16 amino acids. The germline V gene has CDR1 MGHRA and CDR2 YSYEKL.

The V and J genes are TRBV3-1 and TRBJ1-3. CDR1 is LGHDT and CDR2 is YNNKEL in the germline V gene (reference sequence). The CDR3 consists of 13 residues. The CDR3 protein is CASRQGNGNTIYF.

This chain uses TRBV18 with TRBJ2-5; TCRdb names TRBD1, which stays unverified in the absence of DNA. The germline V gene encodes CDR1 KGHSH and CDR2 LQKENI. This CDR3 has 15 residues. The CDR3 spells CASSPQQTGIETQYF.

The J gene is TRBJ2-4, the V gene TRBV6-1; TCRdb calls TRBD1, which cannot be checked without DNA. CDR1 and CDR2 (germline): MNHNS, SASEGT. The CDR3 loop spans 12 amino acids. The CDR3 is CATLLGIPGLNF.

The chain couples TRBV29-1 to TRBJ2-1; with no DNA, the TCRdb D assignment of TRBD2 cannot be verified. There are 17 residues in the CDR3. Germline assignment: CDR1 SQVTM and CDR2 ANQGSEA. CDR3 sequence reads: CSVTLAGEVLWSGEQFF.

The chain recombines TRBV12-3 or TRBV12-4 with TRBJ1-2; TCRdb picks TRBD1, but there is no DNA to check that call. The length of the CDR3 is 14 residues. CDR3 sequence: CASRPGSQGYGYTF.

The rearrangement links TRBV20-1 to TRBJ2-5; TCRdb's D gene call, TRBD2, goes unchecked for lack of DNA. CDR1 is DFQATT, CDR2 SNEGSKA, per germline (reference sequence). The CDR3 is 16 residues long. The CDR3: CSARNMAGGFLETQYF.

The chain has TRBV20-1 and TRBJ2-6; there is no DNA to check the TCRdb D call of TRBD1. This CDR3 comprises 14 residues. From germline, CDR1 is DFQATT and CDR2 SNEGSKA (reference sequence). CDR3 residues: CSVQGKAGANVLTF.

This chain joins TRBV20-1 and TRBJ2-1; TCRdb outputs TRBD2, but without DNA this stays unchecked. CDR1 and CDR2 (germline): DFQATT, SNEGSKA (reference sequence). There are 16 residues in the CDR3. CDR3 protein: CSARDSGTSGYNEQFF.